This entry features one T cell receptor beta chain sequence. The antigen remains unidentified. This CDR3 is also generated by other DNA sequences in the sample. The source of the sample is a study of shared clonotypes between healthy human individuals. Whole-study context: Ranging from 18 to 49 in age, donors were a couple of women and three men. Study outcomes and limitations: The sharing of 4% to 5.5% of naive CD4 clonotypes was seen across several donors.

V lost 6 bases and J lost 0, with 7 bases in between. CDR1 is SGHRS, CDR2 YFSETQ, per germline. The CDR3 sequence is 13 residues long. Each subset's genomic DNA was shared equally among a number of immunoSEQ plates. Sorted-subset replicate PCRs used 200 ng DNA, approximately 33,000 T cell genomes. The protocol was immunoSEQ multiplex PCR, while the TCRdb copy is restricted to in-frame clones and leaves out a portion. The repertoire includes about 680,000 clones, about three quarters of them detected once, and around 1.8% sits in the top ten. Sequenced material: memory CD4+ T cells sorted from blood. Described subset: CD45RA-negative fraction. This clonotype was obtained from a woman in her 30s in good health. V gene TRBV5-1 combines with J gene TRBJ2-1; no clear D. The CDR3 is CASTPGSYNEQFF. The CDR3 DNA is TGCGCCAGCACCCCAGGCTCCTACAATGAGCAGTTCTTC.